Sequencing of this T cell receptor beta chain was carried out in a study of CD8+ T cells in alopecia areata. Study-wide points: Scalp specimens additionally yield sequences from normal skin's resident alphabeta T cells. Affected scalp, especially in alopecia totalis/universalis, had a higher clonality than normal scalp did.

Starting from PBMCs, sorting isolated CD4+ and CD8+ T cells. Germline V lookup: CDR1 SEHNR, CDR2 FQNEAQ (reference sequence). The CDR3 runs 13 residues. Trimming shortened V by 1 base and J by 4 bases, and 8 bases separated the two germline ends. As for this clone: Its target is not known.

cDNA serving as the sequencing template came from extracted, reverse transcribed RNA. Sequencing was performed with immunoSEQ multiplex PCR; in TCRdb, only in-frame clones are kept and a portion is missing. Of around 210,000 clones in the sample, approximately 53% were seen once. The specimen sequenced was CD8+ T cells sorted from blood. The chain joins TRBV7-9 to TRBJ2-7; D may be TRBD2 (5 bases). The clonotype was recovered from a human donor in good health. CDR3 sequence reads: CASSLVPGYEQYF. Here the CDR3 DNA reads TGTGCCAGCAGCTTAGTCCCGGGGTACGAGCAGTACTTC.